The clone carrying this T cell receptor (beta chain) has more than one count but fewer than ten. Antigen unknown. TCRdb's copy holds only in-frame clones and misses some; the assay was immunoSEQ multiplex PCR. Of several thousand clones listed, 20% to 25% are singletons. From germline, CDR1 is SGHNT and CDR2 YENEEA. Trimming at V came to 3 bases and at J to 1 base, leaving 2 bases not matched to a gene. The CDR3 is made up of 15 amino acids. The entry originates in a study of T cells in localized non-small cell lung cancer. Regarding the study as a whole: A median of about 60 of the top 100 tumor clones appeared in adjacent lung, which was paired and uninvolved. Peak T cell clonality was found in uninvolved adjacent lung, exceeding tumor. Density of T cells in blood, when higher, went with longer overall survival.

Material: lung tumor tissue, obtained before any cancer treatment. The chain carries TRBV11-3 and TRBJ2-3, with 9 bases matching TRBD2. The TCR originated in a man aged 40 to 70 with stage III squamous cell lung carcinoma. This CDR3 reads CASSFAGGGTDTQYF. The CDR3 coding sequence is TGTGCCAGCAGCTTCGCGGGGGGGGGCACAGATACGCAGTATTTT.